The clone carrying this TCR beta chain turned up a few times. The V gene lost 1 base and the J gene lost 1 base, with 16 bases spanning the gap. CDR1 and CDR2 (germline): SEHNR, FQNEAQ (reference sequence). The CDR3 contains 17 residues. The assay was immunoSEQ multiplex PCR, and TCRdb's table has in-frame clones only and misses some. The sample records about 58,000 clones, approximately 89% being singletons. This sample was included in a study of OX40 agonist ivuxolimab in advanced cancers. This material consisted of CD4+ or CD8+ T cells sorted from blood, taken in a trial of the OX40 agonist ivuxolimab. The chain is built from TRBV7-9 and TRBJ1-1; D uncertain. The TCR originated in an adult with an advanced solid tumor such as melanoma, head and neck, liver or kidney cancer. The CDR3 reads CASSLELWRGENTEAFF. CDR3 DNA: TGTGCCAGCAGCTTAGAGTTGTGGCGCGGGGAGAACACTGAAGCTTTCTTT.